A single sample is the source of the 16 T cell receptor beta chains below, sequenced in a study of T cell responses to AZD1222 COVID-19 vaccine. Method: immunoSEQ multiplex PCR; TCRdb's copy keeps in-frame clones and lacks some. The data hold 200,000 or so clones, with almost 95% observed a single time. The sequences come from peripheral blood, collected on day 0 of AZD1222 vaccination. These receptors all stem from an adult in good health.

The rearrangement links TRBV6-5 to TRBJ1-4; 9 nucleotides agree with TRBD1. V dropped 7 bases and J dropped 5; count of bases not matched to a gene: 5. The CDR3 totals 14 residues. Germline values: CDR1 MNHEY, CDR2 SVGAGI. The CDR3 reads CASTEGTGNEKLFF. The CDR3 DNA is TGTGCCAGCACCGAAGGGACAGGGAATGAAAAACTGTTTTTT.

The rearrangement links TRBV18 to TRBJ1-1; 8 bases line up with TRBD1. Germline assignment: CDR1 KGHSH and CDR2 LQKENI. The CDR3 runs 14 residues. Trimming removed 3 bases from V and 3 bases from J; junction bases left unmatched: 3. The CDR3 nucleotides read TGTGCCAGCTCACCCAACAGGGGGGACACTGAAGCTTTCTTT. Its protein product is CASSPNRGDTEAFF.

The chain carries TRBV4-1 and TRBJ1-5; D remains unclear. This CDR3 comprises 16 residues. Germline assignment: CDR1 MGHRA and CDR2 YSYEKL. Trimming cost V 4 bases and J 2 bases, with 15 bases left between them. As DNA, the CDR3 is TGCGCCAGCAGCCCGTCCTTGCAGCGCGGCAATCAGCCCCAGCATTTT. This gives the protein CASSPSLQRGNQPQHF.

This clone was counted a few times. J is TRBJ1-2 and V is TRBV3-1 (or the pseudogene TRBV3-2); D unclear. With 4 bases removed from V and 4 bases from J, the gap between germline ends came to 16 bases. The germline CDR1 and CDR2 sequences are LGHDT and YNNKEL (reference sequence). The CDR3 totals 15 residues. Here the CDR3 reads CASSPTMEDFYGYTF. CDR3 sequence (DNA): TGTGCCAGCAGCCCGACCATGGAAGACTTCTATGGCTACACCTTC.

This chain connects TRBV10-2 to TRBJ2-2; 9 positions agree with TRBD2. With 2 bases clipped from V and 0 bases from J, the junction kept 19 bases outside the gene matches. The germline CDR1 and CDR2 sequences are WSHSY and SAAADI. The CDR3 extends over 22 amino acids. Written as DNA, the CDR3 is TGCGCCAGCAGTGAGAGACTGGGACTAGCTAAAAGGGAAAAGTCGAACACCGGGGAGCTGTTTTTT. Its translation is CASSERLGLAKREKSNTGELFF.

The rearrangement joins TRBV14 to TRBJ2-1, with a tentative D call TRBD1 (5 bases). Between the trimmed V and J ends, which lost 3 bases and 0 bases, there was a span of 9 bases. The CDR3 totals 15 residues. Looked up from germline, CDR1 is SGHDN and CDR2 is FVKESK. The CDR3 nucleotides read TGTGCCAGCAGCCAGAACAGGTACTCCTACAATGAGCAGTTCTTC. Its translation is CASSQNRYSYNEQFF.

V and J are TRBV27 and TRBJ2-3; 7 nucleotides align to TRBD2. The V and J ends lost 7 bases and 6 bases, in that order; junction bases with no gene match: 1. The CDR3 consists of 11 residues. CDR1 and CDR2 from the germline V gene are MNHEY and SMNVEV (reference sequence). In DNA form, the CDR3 reads TGTGCCAGCACGGGGGGTGATACGCAGTATTTT. Its protein product is CASTGGDTQYF.

The chain is built from TRBV6-1 and TRBJ2-1, with D hard to call. The V end was cut by 1 base, the J end by 8 bases, with 12 bases between. Germline V lookup: CDR1 MNHNS, CDR2 SASEGT. The CDR3 has 14 residues. The CDR3 protein is CASSEGMASDEQFF. In nucleotides, the CDR3 is TGTGCCAGCAGTGAAGGGATGGCATCGGATGAGCAGTTCTTC.

The J gene is TRBJ1-5, the V gene TRBV19; D remains ambiguous. Germline lookup yields CDR1 LNHDA and CDR2 SQIVND (reference sequence). Trimming removed 7 bases at V and 0 bases at J, with 10 bases between. This CDR3 comprises 14 residues. The CDR3 DNA reads TGTGCCAGTAAGTTTCCCAATAGCAATCAGCCCCAGCATTTT. It translates to CASKFPNSNQPQHF.

The V and J genes are TRBV7-2 and TRBJ1-3, with D uncertain. Germline lookup yields CDR1 SGHTA and CDR2 FQGNSA. The length of the CDR3 is 18 residues. Trimming took 3 bases from V and 0 from J, leaving 18 bases between them. DNA for the CDR3: TGTGCCAGCAGCTTGCCTGGACTGCTCTTGAGCTCTGGAAACACCATATATTTT. Amino acid sequence: CASSLPGLLLSSGNTIYF.

This chain connects TRBV7-2 to TRBJ1-5; D perhaps matches TRBD1 (5 bases). The CDR3 has 13 amino acids. Germline lookup yields CDR1 SGHTA and CDR2 FQGNSA. Trimming took off 1 base at V and 10 bases at J, with 11 bases between the two ends. The CDR3: CASSLGTGKPQHF. The CDR3 DNA reads TGTGCCAGCAGCTTAGGAACAGGTAAACCCCAGCATTTT.

This clone was counted a few times. This chain uses TRBV9 with TRBJ2-7, with 7 bases that match TRBD1. Germline V gives CDR1 SGDLS, CDR2 YYNGEE. The CDR3 has 18 amino acids. The J segment lost 1 base and the V segment lost 4 bases, leaving 17 bases of the junction unmatched. The CDR3 here is CASSPRTEGARFSYEQYV. The DNA for the CDR3 is TGTGCCAGCAGCCCCCGGACAGAGGGGGCCAGATTTTCCTACGAGCAGTACGTC.

This clone was picked up one time. The chain recombines TRBV5-4 with TRBJ2-7; 12 bases map to TRBD1. The CDR3 is 15 amino acids. J gave up 6 bases and V 0 bases, and 4 bases lay outside the gene matches. Germline V gene sequence: CDR1 SGHNT, CDR2 YYREEE (reference sequence). Written as DNA, the CDR3 is TGTGCCAGCAGCTTGGCCGGGACAGGGGGCCGCGAGCAGTACGTC. It translates to CASSLAGTGGREQYV.

The chain carries TRBV30 and TRBJ1-5; weak D call: TRBD1 (5 bases). Germline CDR1 and CDR2: GTSNPN and SVGIG (reference sequence). CDR3 length equals 13 residues. Trimming shortened V by 2 bases and J by 3 bases, and 8 bases separated the two germline ends. As DNA, the CDR3 is TGTGCCTGGAGTCCCAGGGACAATCAGCCCCAGCATTTT. Its translation: CAWSPRDNQPQHF.

This sequence joins TRBV5-4 and TRBJ2-7, with TRBD2 as a possible D gene (5 bases). CDR3 length equals 15 residues. From germline, CDR1 is SGHNT and CDR2 YYREEE (reference sequence). V was cut by 0 bases and J by 3 bases, with 13 bases left in between. The CDR3 DNA follows: TGTGCCAGCAGCTTGGTATCTAGGACTTTCTACGAGCAGTACGTC. Translated: CASSLVSRTFYEQYV.

The gene calls are TRBV7-9 and TRBJ1-1; D remains unclear. Trimming left V 0 bases short and J 7 bases short, with 9 bases between. CDR1 is SEHNR, CDR2 FQNEAQ, per germline (reference sequence). CDR3 length: 13 residues. CDR3 in amino acids: CASSLAGTGEAFF. CDR3 coding DNA: TGTGCCAGCAGCTTAGCAGGAACGGGTGAAGCTTTCTTT.